The 17 T cell receptor beta chains below were found in one sample sequenced in a study of cytomegalovirus exposure and HLA in healthy donors. This table comes from immunoSEQ multiplex PCR, and its TCRdb copy is limited to in-frame clones, with some not included. This sample has some 66,000 clones; approximately 97% occur once, and the top ten carry around 1.5%. The sample taken for sequencing was PBMCs. All receptors derive from a woman younger than 30 in good health and CMV-seropositive.

The chain combines TRBV29-1 with TRBJ1-1, with TRBD1 identical over 8 bases. The CDR3 spans 12 residues. The V gene end was trimmed by 6 bases and the J gene end by 5 bases; junction bases not matched to a gene: 5. Looked up from germline, CDR1 is SQVTM and CDR2 is ANQGSEA. CDR3 in DNA: TGCAGCGTAGGGACAGGTACGACTGAAGCTTTCTTT. Translation gives CSVGTGTTEAFF.

This clone has just one count. This chain links TRBV4-1 with TRBJ2-2, with D unclear. Germline CDR1 reads MGHRA; CDR2 reads YSYEKL. Between the trimmed V and J ends, which lost 0 bases and 7 bases, there was a span of 6 bases. The CDR3 length is 13 residues. The CDR3 DNA reads as TGCGCCAGCAGCCAAGAAAGCGTCGGGGAGCTGTTTTTT. Translating it yields CASSQESVGELFF.

J is TRBJ2-7 and V is TRBV9; no firm D call. This CDR3 is built from 14 residues. Germline assignment: CDR1 SGDLS and CDR2 YYNGEE. V lost 2 bases and J 2 bases, leaving 11 bases between the germline ends. The CDR3: CASSVAKGAYEQYF. The CDR3, as DNA: TGTGCCAGCAGCGTGGCAAAAGGAGCCTACGAGCAGTACTTC.

V and J are TRBV28 and TRBJ1-5; 7 bases agree with TRBD1. J gave up 1 base and V 3 bases, and 6 bases lay outside the gene matches. The germline gives CDR1 MDHEN, CDR2 SYDVKM. The CDR3 has 16 amino acids. CDR3 DNA: TGTGCCAGCAGTTTTCACCGACAGGGCAGCAATCAGCCCCAGCATTTT. Its translation is CASSFHRQGSNQPQHF.

This chain joins TRBV11-2 and TRBJ2-7, with 12 bases lining up with TRBD2. The CDR3 contains 15 residues. Trimming removed 5 bases from V and 4 bases from J; junction bases left unmatched: 6. Germline V gives CDR1 SGHAT, CDR2 FQNNGV. CDR3 region: CASSRTSGTQYEQYF. The DNA of the CDR3 is TGTGCCAGCAGCCGGACTAGCGGGACTCAGTACGAGCAGTACTTC.

This CDR3 reads CASTNLDRVADYGYTF. DNA for the CDR3: TGTGCCAGCACGAACTTGGACAGGGTTGCGGACTATGGCTACACCTTC. This chain links TRBV28 with TRBJ1-2; TRBD1 matches 8 bases. Germline assignment: CDR1 MDHEN and CDR2 SYDVKM. Trimming removed 7 bases from V and 3 bases from J; junction bases left unmatched: 13. The CDR3 loop spans 16 amino acids.

V is TRBV5-6 and J is TRBJ1-3; D call uncertain. Germline values: CDR1 SGHDT, CDR2 YYEEEE. Trimming removed 0 bases at V and 1 base at J, with 8 bases between. The CDR3 contains 15 residues. The DNA of the CDR3 is TGTGCCAGCAGCTTGGCAGCCGGGTCTGGAAACACCATATATTTT. Translating it yields CASSLAAGSGNTIYF.

This clone has only a few counts. The V and J genes are TRBV30 and TRBJ2-7; 7 nucleotides line up with TRBD1. The CDR3 has 14 amino acids. CDR1 is GTSNPN, CDR2 SVGIG, per germline (reference sequence). After removal of 3 bases from V and 0 bases from J, the junction contained 5 bases not matched to a gene. The CDR3 bases are TGTGCCTGGAGCCGGGACAGATCCTCCTACGAGCAGTACTTC. It codes for CAWSRDRSSYEQYF. The entire variable domain, with the rest obtained from reference TRBV30 and TRBJ2-7, is as follows: SQTIHQWPATLVQPVGSPLSLECTVEGTSNPNLYWYRQAAGRGLQLLFYSVGIGQISSEVPQNLSASRPQDRQFILSSKKLLLSDSGFYLCAWSRDRSSYEQYFGPGTRLTVT.

The chain is built from TRBV7-2 and TRBJ2-7, with TRBD2 as a possible D gene (6 bases). Trimming removed 0 bases at V and 2 bases at J, with 11 bases between. Germline CDR1 is SGHTA and CDR2 is FQGNSA. The CDR3 extends over 15 amino acids. CDR3 DNA sequence: TGTGCCAGCAGCTTAGCGGCGGGACCTACCTACGAGCAGTACTTC. The encoded protein is CASSLAAGPTYEQYF.

V is TRBV11-2 and J is TRBJ2-7; 10 bases align to TRBD2. Germline-derived CDR1 and CDR2 are SGHAT and FQNNGV. V shed 1 base, J shed 1 base, and the junction held 4 bases outside the gene matches. CDR3 size: 16 residues. The CDR3 sequence is CASSLVASGSSYEQYF. DNA for the CDR3: TGTGCCAGCAGCTTAGTTGCTAGCGGGAGTTCCTACGAGCAGTACTTC.

The chain employs TRBV6-5 and TRBJ2-5, with no clear D. Germline CDR1 MNHEY, CDR2 SVGAGI. V was clipped by 0 bases and J by 5 bases, with 13 bases between them. The length of the CDR3 is 15 residues. CDR3 region: CASSYSPGRLETQYF. The CDR3, as DNA: TGTGCCAGCAGTTACTCCCCGGGTAGATTGGAGACCCAGTACTTC.

V gene TRBV25-1 combines with J gene TRBJ1-1; tentative D call: TRBD1 (5 bases). V lost 2 bases, J lost 6 bases, and 22 bases lay in between. The CDR3 loop spans 17 amino acids. CDR1 and CDR2 (germline): MGHDK, SYGVNS. CDR3 residues: CASSEGAGRVEVAEAFF. Here the CDR3 DNA reads TGTGCCAGCAGTGAAGGGGCAGGGAGGGTAGAAGTAGCTGAAGCTTTCTTT.

This chain links TRBV19 with TRBJ2-5; tentatively, D is TRBD2 (6 bases). With 5 bases removed from V and 4 bases from J, the gap between germline ends came to 17 bases. This CDR3 has 15 amino acids. CDR1 and CDR2 from the germline V gene are LNHDA and SQIVND (reference sequence). The CDR3 loop is CASSSGLQGGETQYF. CDR3 bases: TGTGCCAGTAGTTCTGGTTTGCAGGGAGGAGAGACCCAGTACTTC.

The chain recombines TRBV11-2 with TRBJ2-5; TRBD2 agrees at 7 bases. After removal of 1 base from V and 0 bases from J, the junction contained 8 bases not matched to a gene. Germline values: CDR1 SGHAT, CDR2 FQNNGV. This CDR3 comprises 17 residues. CDR3 in DNA: TGTGCCAGCAGCTTAGTGGGGACTACCCTGTACCAAGAGACCCAGTACTTC. It is translated as CASSLVGTTLYQETQYF. Full variable domain (missing parts from reference TRBV11-2 and TRBJ2-5): EAGVAQSPRYKIIEKRQSVAFWCNPISGHATLYWYQQILGQGPKLLIQFQNNGVVDDSQLPKDRFSAERLKGVDSTLKIQPAKLEDSAVYLCASSLVGTTLYQETQYFGPGTRLLVL.

This sequence joins TRBV18 and TRBJ2-5, with 7 bases identical to TRBD2. With V trimmed by 2 bases and J by 2 bases, 2 bases remained unmatched. The germline V gene has CDR1 KGHSH and CDR2 LQKENI. The CDR3 contains 14 residues. The chain's CDR3 is CASSPRAGQETQYF. CDR3 DNA: TGTGCCAGCTCACCAAGAGCGGGGCAAGAGACCCAGTACTTC.

The CDR3 reads CASSTRRQGVYGYTF. In nucleotides, the CDR3 is TGTGCCAGCAGCACCCGACGACAGGGAGTCTATGGCTACACCTTC. J is TRBJ1-2 and V is TRBV7-2, with 7 nucleotides matching TRBD1. After removal of 5 bases from V and 4 bases from J, the junction contained 10 bases not matched to a gene. Germline assignment: CDR1 SGHTA and CDR2 FQGNSA. This CDR3 has 15 residues.

The chain employs TRBV6-1 and TRBJ2-1; D may be TRBD1 (5 bases). The germline V and J ends were trimmed by 4 bases and 2 bases, with 15 bases remaining between them. The CDR3 loop spans 16 amino acids. The germline gives CDR1 MNHNS, CDR2 SASEGT. The CDR3 region has the DNA TGTGCCAGCAGTGGCAGGGCCATACAAACCTACAATGAGCAGTTCTTC. It translates to CASSGRAIQTYNEQFF.